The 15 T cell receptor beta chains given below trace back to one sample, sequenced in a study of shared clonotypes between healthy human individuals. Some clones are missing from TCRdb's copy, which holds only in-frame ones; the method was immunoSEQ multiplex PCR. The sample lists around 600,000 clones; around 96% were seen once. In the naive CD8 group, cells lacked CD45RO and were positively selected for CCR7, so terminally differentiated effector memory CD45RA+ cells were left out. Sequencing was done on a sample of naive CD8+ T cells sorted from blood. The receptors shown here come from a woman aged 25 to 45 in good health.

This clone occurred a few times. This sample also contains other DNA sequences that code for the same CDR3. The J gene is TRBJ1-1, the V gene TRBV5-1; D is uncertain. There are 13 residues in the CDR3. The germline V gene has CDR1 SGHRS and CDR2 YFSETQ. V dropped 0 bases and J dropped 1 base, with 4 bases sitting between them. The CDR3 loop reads CASSLGRNTEAFF. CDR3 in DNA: TGCGCCAGCAGCTTGGGACGGAACACTGAAGCTTTCTTT.

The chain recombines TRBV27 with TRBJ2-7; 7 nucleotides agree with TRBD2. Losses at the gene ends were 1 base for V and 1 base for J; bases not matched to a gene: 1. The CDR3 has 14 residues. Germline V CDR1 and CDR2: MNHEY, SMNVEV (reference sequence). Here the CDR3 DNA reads TGTGCCAGCAGTTTATGGCGGGAGTCCTACGAGCAGTACTTC. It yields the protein CASSLWRESYEQYF.

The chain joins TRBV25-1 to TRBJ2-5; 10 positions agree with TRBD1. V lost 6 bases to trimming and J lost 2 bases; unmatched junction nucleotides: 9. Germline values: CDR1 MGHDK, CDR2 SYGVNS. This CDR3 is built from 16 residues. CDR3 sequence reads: CASSPGQGGLQETQYF. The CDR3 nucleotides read TGTGCCAGCAGCCCCGGACAGGGGGGGCTTCAAGAGACCCAGTACTTC. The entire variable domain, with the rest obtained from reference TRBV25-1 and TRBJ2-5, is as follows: EADIYQTPRYLVIGTGKKITLECSQTMGHDKMYWYQQDPGMELHLIHYSYGVNSTEKGDLSSESTVSRIRTEHFPLTLESARPSHTSQYLCASSPGQGGLQETQYFGPGTRLLVL.

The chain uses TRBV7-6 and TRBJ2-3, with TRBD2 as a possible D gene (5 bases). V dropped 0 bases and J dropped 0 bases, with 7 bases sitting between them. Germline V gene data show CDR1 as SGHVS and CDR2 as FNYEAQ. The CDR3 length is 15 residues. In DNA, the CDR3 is TGTGCCAGCAGCTTAGCGCTAGCCAGCACAGATACGCAGTATTTT. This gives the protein CASSLALASTDTQYF.

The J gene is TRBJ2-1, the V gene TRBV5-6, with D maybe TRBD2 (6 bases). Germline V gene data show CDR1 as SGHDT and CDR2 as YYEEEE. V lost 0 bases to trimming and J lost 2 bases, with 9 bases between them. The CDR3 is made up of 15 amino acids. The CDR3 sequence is CASSLDGRAYNEQFF. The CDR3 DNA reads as TGTGCCAGCAGCTTGGACGGGAGAGCCTACAATGAGCAGTTCTTC.

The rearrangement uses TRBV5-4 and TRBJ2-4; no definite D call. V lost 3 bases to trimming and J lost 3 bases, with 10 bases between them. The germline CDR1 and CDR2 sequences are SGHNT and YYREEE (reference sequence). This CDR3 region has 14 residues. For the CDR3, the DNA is TGTGCCAGCAGCTCCTCGGGCGGCAAAAACATTCAGTACTTC. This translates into CASSSSGGKNIQYF.

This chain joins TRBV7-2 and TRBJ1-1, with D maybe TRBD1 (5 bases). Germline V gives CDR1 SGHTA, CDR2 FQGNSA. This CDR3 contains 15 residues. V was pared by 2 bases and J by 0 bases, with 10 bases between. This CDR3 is CASSLFRVLNTEAFF. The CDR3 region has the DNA TGTGCCAGCAGCTTATTCAGGGTACTGAACACTGAAGCTTTCTTT.

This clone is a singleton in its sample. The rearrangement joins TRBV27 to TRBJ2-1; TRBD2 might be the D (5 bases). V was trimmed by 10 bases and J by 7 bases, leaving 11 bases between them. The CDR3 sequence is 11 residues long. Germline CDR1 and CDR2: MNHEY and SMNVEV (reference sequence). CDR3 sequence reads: CAIQRGNEQFF. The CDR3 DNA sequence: TGTGCCATACAAAGAGGGAATGAGCAGTTCTTC.

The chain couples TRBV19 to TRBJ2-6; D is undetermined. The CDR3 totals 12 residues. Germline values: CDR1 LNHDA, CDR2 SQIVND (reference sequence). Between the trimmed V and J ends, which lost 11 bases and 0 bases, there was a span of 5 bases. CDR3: CAASSGANVLTF. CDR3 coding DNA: TGTGCCGCCAGCTCTGGGGCCAACGTCCTGACTTTC.

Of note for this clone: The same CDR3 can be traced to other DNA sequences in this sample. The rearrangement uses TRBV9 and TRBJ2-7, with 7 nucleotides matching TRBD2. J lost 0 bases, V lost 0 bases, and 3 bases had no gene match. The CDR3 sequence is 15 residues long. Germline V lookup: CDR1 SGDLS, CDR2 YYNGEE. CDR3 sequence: CASSVGLADSYEQYF. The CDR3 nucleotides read TGTGCCAGCAGCGTAGGCCTAGCGGACTCCTACGAGCAGTACTTC.

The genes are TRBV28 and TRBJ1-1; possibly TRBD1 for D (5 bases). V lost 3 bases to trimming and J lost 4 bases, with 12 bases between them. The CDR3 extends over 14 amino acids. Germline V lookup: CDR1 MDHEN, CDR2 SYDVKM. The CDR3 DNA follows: TGTGCCAGCAGTTTCGGGACGGATCTCACTGAAGCTTTCTTT. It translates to CASSFGTDLTEAFF.

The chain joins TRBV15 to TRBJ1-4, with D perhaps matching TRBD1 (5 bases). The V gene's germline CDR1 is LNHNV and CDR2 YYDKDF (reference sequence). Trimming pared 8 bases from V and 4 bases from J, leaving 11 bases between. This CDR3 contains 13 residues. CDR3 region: CATSGAVNEKLFF. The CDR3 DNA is TGTGCCACCTCCGGGGCGGTTAATGAAAAACTGTTTTTT.

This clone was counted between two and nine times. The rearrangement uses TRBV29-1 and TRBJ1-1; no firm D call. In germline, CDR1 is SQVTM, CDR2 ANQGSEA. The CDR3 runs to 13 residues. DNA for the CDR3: TGCAGTTATACATCCATAAGGAACACTGAAGCTTTCTTT. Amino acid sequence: CSYTSIRNTEAFF. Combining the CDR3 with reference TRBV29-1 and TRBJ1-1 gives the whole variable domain SAVISQKPSRDICQRGTSLTIQCQVDSQVTMMFWYRQQPGQSLTLIATANQGSEATYESGFVIDKFPISRPNLTFSTLTVSNMSPEDSSIYLCSYTSIRNTEAFFGQGTRLTVV.

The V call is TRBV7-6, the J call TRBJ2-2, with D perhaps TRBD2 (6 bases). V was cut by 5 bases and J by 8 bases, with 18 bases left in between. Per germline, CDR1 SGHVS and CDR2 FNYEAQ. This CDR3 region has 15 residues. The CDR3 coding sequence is TGTGCCAGCAGCGAAACAAGGACTACCACAGGGGAGCTGTTTTTT. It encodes CASSETRTTTGELFF. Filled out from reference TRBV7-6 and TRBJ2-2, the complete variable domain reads GAGVSQSPRYKVTKRGQDVALRCDPISGHVSLYWYRQALGQGPEFLTYFNYEAQQDKSGLPNDRFSAERPEGSISTLTIQRTEQRDSAMYRCASSETRTTTGELFFGEGSRLTVL.

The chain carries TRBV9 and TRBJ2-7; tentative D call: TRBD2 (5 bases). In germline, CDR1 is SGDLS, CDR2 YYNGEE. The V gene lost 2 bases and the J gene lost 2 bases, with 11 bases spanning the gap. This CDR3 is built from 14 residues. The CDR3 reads CASSVGGPPYEQYF. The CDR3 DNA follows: TGTGCCAGCAGCGTGGGCGGGCCACCCTACGAGCAGTACTTC.